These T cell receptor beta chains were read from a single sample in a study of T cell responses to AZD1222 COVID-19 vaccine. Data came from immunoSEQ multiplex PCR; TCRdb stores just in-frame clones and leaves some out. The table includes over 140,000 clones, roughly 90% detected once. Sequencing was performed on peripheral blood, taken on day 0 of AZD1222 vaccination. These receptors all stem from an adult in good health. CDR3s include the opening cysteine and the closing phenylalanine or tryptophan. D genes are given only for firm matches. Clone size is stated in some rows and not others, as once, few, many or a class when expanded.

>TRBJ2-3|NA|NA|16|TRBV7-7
TGTGCTAGCAGCTCGGGGGCGAACAGAGGAACAGATACGCAGTATTTT
CASSSGANRGTDTQYF
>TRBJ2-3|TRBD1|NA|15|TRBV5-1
TGCGCCAGCAGCTTGGAGGACAGGGTGACAGATACGCAGTATTTT
CASSLEDRVTDTQYF
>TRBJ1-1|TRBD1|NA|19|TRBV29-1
TGCAGCGGCCGGACCTTAGGCTTTACAGGGGGGAGGGGGAACACTGAAGCTTTCTTT
CSGRTLGFTGGRGNTEAFF
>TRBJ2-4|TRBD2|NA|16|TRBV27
TGTGCCAGCAGAGGACTAGCGGAAATAGCCAAAAACATTCAGTACTTC
CASRGLAEIAKNIQYF
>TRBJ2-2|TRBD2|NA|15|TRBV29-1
TGCAGCGTTGACGCTAGCGGGACGAACACCGGGGAGCTGTTTTTT
CSVDASGTNTGELFF
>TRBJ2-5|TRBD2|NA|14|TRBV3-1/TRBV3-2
TGTGCCAGCAGCCTCAGCGGGGGAGGAGAGACCCAGTACTTC
CASSLSGGGETQYF
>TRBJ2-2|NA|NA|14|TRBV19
TGTGCCAGTAAAGTGGGGGGGCTAGGCGGGGAGCTGTTTTTT
CASKVGGLGGELFF
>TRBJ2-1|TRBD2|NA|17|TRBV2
TGTGCCAGCAGTGAAGTGACTAGCGACCCAACCTACAATGAGCAGTTCTTC
CASSEVTSDPTYNEQFF
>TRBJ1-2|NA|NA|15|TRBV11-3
TGTGCCAGCAGCTTAATGGCAGGTCCTATGGAGGACTACACCTTC
CASSLMAGPMEDYTF
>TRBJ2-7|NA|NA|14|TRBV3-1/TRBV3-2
TGTGCCAGCAGCCAAGGGGTCGGGGCCTACGAGCAGTACTTC
CASSQGVGAYEQYF
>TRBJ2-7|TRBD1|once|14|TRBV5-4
TGTGCCAGCTCGAGTCAGGGGGAAACCTACGAGCAGTACTTC
CASSSQGETYEQYF
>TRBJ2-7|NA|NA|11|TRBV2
TGTGCCAGCAGTCCCGCCTACGAGCAGTACTTC
CASSPAYEQYF
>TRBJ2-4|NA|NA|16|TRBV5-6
TGTGCCAGCCAACCCCGACAGGTCCTAGCCAAAAACATTCAGTACTTC
CASQPRQVLAKNIQYF
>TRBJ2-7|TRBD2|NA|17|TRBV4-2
TGTGCCAGCAGCCAAACTTACTTTTCTGGGACTAGCGACGAGCAGTACTTC
CASSQTYFSGTSDEQYF
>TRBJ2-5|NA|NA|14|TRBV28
TGTGCCAGCAAAAGAGGGTTTTCGGGGGAGACCCAGTACTTC
CASKRGFSGETQYF